This is a list of T cell receptor beta chains from one sample in a study of CD8 T cells in ankylosing spondylitis. One entry per CDR3 protein results from TCRdb running MiXCR on the 5' RACE reads. The data contain about 160,000 distinct CDR3 sequences, about 17% of them singletons. Sequences were obtained from blood, either unsorted or a sorted T cell fraction (not recorded which). These receptors were collected from a male donor with ankylosing spondylitis or in good health (not recorded which). CDR3s include the opening cysteine and the closing phenylalanine or tryptophan. D genes are given only for firm matches. Clone size appears in some rows only: once, few, many, or a class for an expanded clone.

j_gene,d_gene,abundance,v_gene,CDR3nt,CDR3aa
TRBJ1-3,-,few,TRBV6-6,TGTGCCAGCAGCCCGACAGGAAACACCATATATTTT,CASSPTGNTIYF
TRBJ2-5,TRBD1,few,TRBV29-1,TGCAGCGTTGAAGACGCAGGGGGCAGCGGAGAGACCCAGTACTTC,CSVEDAGGSGETQYF
TRBJ1-5,-,-,TRBV28,TGTGCCAGCGCCGAGTTGCAGCCCCAGCATTTT,CASAELQPQHF
TRBJ2-1,-,many,TRBV20-1,TGCAGTGCTATACCGGGGAACAATGAGCAGTTCTTC,CSAIPGNNEQFF
TRBJ2-5,TRBD2,-,TRBV10-2,TGCGCCAGCAGTGAGTCGACTAGCGCCCGAGTCCAGTACTTC,CASSESTSARVQYF
TRBJ2-3,-,few,TRBV20-1,TGCAGTGCTAGCTTAGGACAGGGAGGGGATACGCAGTATTTT,CSASLGQGGDTQYF
TRBJ2-5,-,many,TRBV6-1,TGTGCCAGCAGCACCCGGAGAGGGTGGCAAGAGACCCAGTACTTC,CASSTRRGWQETQYF
TRBJ2-3,-,many,TRBV24-1,TGTGCCACCAGTGATCCGGGGACCTCAGATACGCAGTATTTT,CATSDPGTSDTQYF
TRBJ2-5,TRBD2,many,TRBV6-1,TGTGCCAGCAGTGAAAAGCGGCTAGCGGGGGAGACCCAGTACTTC,CASSEKRLAGETQYF
TRBJ1-2,TRBD1,many,TRBV28,TGTGCCAGCAGTCTCTCTTCGACAGGGGGAGGCTACACCTTC,CASSLSSTGGGYTF
TRBJ2-3,TRBD2,many,TRBV4-1,TGCGCCAGCAGCACACCGGGACTAGCGGGCCGAGATACGCAGTATTTT,CASSTPGLAGRDTQYF
TRBJ1-1,-,many,TRBV10-3,TGTGCCATCAGTGAGTCGACTCGGACCCTGAACACTGAAGCTTTCTTT,CAISESTRTLNTEAFF
TRBJ2-7,-,many,TRBV12-3/TRBV12-4,TGTGCCAGCAGTTTAGCGGGAATGGGTCTCGAGCAGTACTTC,CASSLAGMGLEQYF
TRBJ1-2,TRBD1,-,TRBV28,TGTGCCACCCCGGACAGGGACTATGGCTACACCTTC,CATPDRDYGYTF
TRBJ1-1,-,-,TRBV18,TGTGCCAGCTCACCACGGGAGGGTAACACTGAAGCTTTCTTT,CASSPREGNTEAFF
TRBJ2-3,TRBD1,-,TRBV2,TGTGCTAGGAACTCAGGGGGCGCAGATACGCAGTATTTT,CARNSGGADTQYF
TRBJ2-5,-,many,TRBV20-1,TGCAGTGCTAGAGATCGAGCGCACCAAGAGACCCAGTACTTC,CSARDRAHQETQYF
TRBJ2-1,-,few,TRBV20-1,TGCAGTGCTCACCGGGAGATTGGACATCAGCAGTTCTTC,CSAHREIGHQQFF
TRBJ1-1,-,-,TRBV7-9,TGTGCCAGCAGCCCCCCGGCCGGCACTGAAGCTTTCTTT,CASSPPAGTEAFF
TRBJ1-6,-,many,TRBV30,TGTGCCTGGAGTCTTGATCTTCGTAATTCACCCCTCCACTTT,CAWSLDLRNSPLHF
TRBJ1-5,-,-,TRBV7-9,TGTGCCAGCAGCTTAGATCAGGGCAATCAGCCCCAGCATTTT,CASSLDQGNQPQHF
TRBJ2-1,-,few,TRBV7-6,TGTGCCAGCAGCGTCAGCGATAATGAGCAGTTCTTC,CASSVSDNEQFF
TRBJ2-3,-,many,TRBV7-8,TGTGCCAGCAGCTTCGGAAAAGATACGCAGTATTTT,CASSFGKDTQYF
TRBJ2-2,-,many,TRBV20-1,TGCAGTGCTAGGAAAGCGGAGTGGGCCACCGGGGAGCTGTTTTTT,CSARKAEWATGELFF
TRBJ2-1,TRBD1,many,TRBV20-1,TGCAGTGCTCGAACGGGACAGGGGTTATATGAGCAGTTCTTC,CSARTGQGLYEQFF
TRBJ1-1,-,-,TRBV3-1,TGTGCCAGCAGCCAAGGTGGGCTTGTGGGGTTGTCCACTGAAGCTTTCTTT,CASSQGGLVGLSTEAFF
TRBJ1-1,TRBD1,many,TRBV20-1,TGCAGTGCTAGGGATCACAGGGGGGCGACTGAAGCTTTCTTT,CSARDHRGATEAFF
TRBJ2-7,TRBD1,-,TRBV29-1,TGCAGCGTTAAGGGGGCTGACATGGGAGAGCAGTACTTC,CSVKGADMGEQYF
TRBJ2-7,TRBD2,many,TRBV9,TGTGCCAGCAGCCCGACTAGCGGGAGCTCCTACGAGCAGTACTTC,CASSPTSGSSYEQYF
TRBJ2-1,-,-,TRBV19,TGTGCCAGTAGTCCACAGGGATTGGGGCGGAATGAGCAGTTCTTC,CASSPQGLGRNEQFF
TRBJ1-1,-,many,TRBV5-1,TGCGCCAGCAGCTTCGCGAAAAACACTGAAGCTTTCTTT,CASSFAKNTEAFF
TRBJ2-7,-,many,TRBV11-2,TGTGCCAGCAGCTTAGAAGCAGGGTCATACGAGCAGTACTTC,CASSLEAGSYEQYF
TRBJ2-7,-,many,TRBV29-1,TGCAGCGCAAAAAGTGCCTACGAGCAGTACTTC,CSAKSAYEQYF
TRBJ1-5,-,-,TRBV5-1,TGCGCCAGCAGCCCTACAACAGGGATCCAGCCCCAGCATTTT,CASSPTTGIQPQHF
TRBJ1-1,TRBD1,-,TRBV7-2,TGTGCCAGCAGCACTCCCGGGACAGGGAGGAACACTGAAGCTTTCTTT,CASSTPGTGRNTEAFF
TRBJ2-7,TRBD2,-,TRBV4-1,TGCGCCAGCAGCCAAGATCCAAGCCTAGCGGGAGTTGACGAGCAGTACTTC,CASSQDPSLAGVDEQYF
TRBJ1-1,-,-,TRBV6-5,TGTGCCAGCAGTTACTCTGCCAGGGGGAACACTGAAGCTTTCTTT,CASSYSARGNTEAFF
TRBJ2-5,TRBD2,-,TRBV7-8,TGTGCCAGCAGCTTAGTGGGTAGCGGGGTACAAGAGACCCAGTACTTC,CASSLVGSGVQETQYF
TRBJ1-4,TRBD1,many,TRBV5-1,TGCGCCAGCAGCTTGGCCGGGGACAGGGCTGAAAAACTGTTTTTT,CASSLAGDRAEKLFF
TRBJ2-2,-,few,TRBV5-1,TGCGCCAGCAGCTTAGGGCATACCGCGAACACCGGGGAGCTGTTTTTT,CASSLGHTANTGELFF